The 21 T cell receptor beta chains presented below share a single source sample, sequenced in a study of cytotoxic CD8 clonotypes in ibrutinib-treated CLL. TCRdb keeps only in-frame clones here, not all; method: immunoSEQ multiplex PCR. The sample lists some 140,000 clones; approximately 90% were seen once. Sequences were derived from PBMCs, sampled after 12 months of ibrutinib treatment. These receptors all come from a human donor with chronic lymphocytic leukemia.

The chain links TRBV29-1 to TRBJ2-7; TRBD1 or TRBD2 may be the D gene (5 bases each). Per germline, CDR1 SQVTM and CDR2 ANQGSEA. CDR3 size: 13 residues. V lost 6 bases to trimming and J lost 5 bases, with 17 bases between them. The CDR3 sequence: CSVLRGLGDEQYF. The CDR3 DNA sequence: TGCAGCGTACTCCGGGGTTTGGGGGACGAGCAGTACTTC.

The V and J genes are TRBV28 and TRBJ1-2; 8 bases agree with TRBD1. The V gene's germline CDR1 is MDHEN and CDR2 SYDVKM. CDR3 length: 15 amino acids. Trimming cost V 5 bases and J 6 bases; bases outside gene matches: 11. CDR3 nucleotides: TGTGCCAGCAGTCACCAGACAGGGGTAAAGAATGGCTACACCTTC. Translated: CASSHQTGVKNGYTF.

V usage is TRBV11-2 and J usage is TRBJ2-1; D unresolved. The V gene's germline CDR1 is SGHAT and CDR2 FQNNGV. The CDR3 has 14 amino acids. V was pared by 1 base and J by 4 bases, with 8 bases between. The CDR3: CASSLVPIYNEQFF. CDR3 nucleotides: TGTGCCAGCAGCTTAGTTCCCATATACAATGAGCAGTTCTTC.

This clone was seen just once. This chain uses TRBV14 with TRBJ2-7; TRBD1 aligns across 7 bases. V lost 4 bases and J lost 2; bases outside the gene matches: 5. CDR1 and CDR2 from the germline V gene are SGHDN and FVKESK. The CDR3 length is 14 residues. CDR3: CASSPITGAYEQYF. CDR3 nucleotides: TGTGCCAGCAGCCCTATCACAGGGGCCTACGAGCAGTACTTC.

The V and J genes are TRBV5-1 and TRBJ2-7, with TRBD2 matching 10 bases. Trimming removed 7 bases from V and 0 bases from J; junction bases left unmatched: 4. There are 14 residues in the CDR3. Germline CDR1 reads SGHRS; CDR2 reads YFSETQ. CDR3 nucleotide sequence: TGCGCCAGCGGCCGGACTAGCGGCTCCTACGAGCAGTACTTC. This codes for CASGRTSGSYEQYF. Full variable domain (remainder filled in from reference TRBV5-1 and TRBJ2-7): KAGVTQTPRYLIKTRGQQVTLSCSPISGHRSVSWYQQTPGQGLQFLFEYFSETQRNKGNFPGRFSGRQFSNSRSEMNVSTLELGDSALYLCASGRTSGSYEQYFGPGTRLTVT.

The chain has TRBV11-3 and TRBJ2-3; perhaps TRBD2 as D (6 bases). Germline CDR1 reads SGHNT; CDR2 reads YENEEA. With 5 bases removed from V and 3 bases from J, the gap between germline ends came to 9 bases. CDR3 length equals 13 residues. Here the CDR3 reads CASSHSGTDTQYF. CDR3 coding DNA: TGTGCCAGCAGCCATAGCGGTACAGATACGCAGTATTTT.

The J gene is TRBJ1-1, the V gene TRBV13; TRBD1 aligns across 8 bases. The CDR3 spans 14 residues. Germline V gene lookup returns CDR1 PRHDT and CDR2 FYEKMQ (reference sequence). With V trimmed by 5 bases and J by 6 bases, 8 bases remained unmatched. The CDR3 loop is CASSPAGQAAEAFF. DNA of the CDR3: TGTGCCAGCAGCCCCGCGGGACAGGCGGCTGAAGCTTTCTTT. The full variable domain, its missing parts supplied by reference TRBV13 and TRBJ1-1, is AAGVIQSPRHLIKEKRETATLKCYPIPRHDTVYWYQQGPGQDPQFLISFYEKMQSDKGSIPDRFSAQQFSDYHSELNMSSLELGDSALYFCASSPAGQAAEAFFGQGTRLTVV.

J is TRBJ2-7 and V is TRBV11-2, with TRBD2 matching 8 bases. V shed 5 bases, J shed 6 bases, and the junction held 6 bases outside the gene matches. CDR3 length: 13 amino acids. Germline CDR1 and CDR2: SGHAT and FQNNGV. CDR3 bases: TGTGCCAGCAGCGGAGGACTAGCAGGCGAGCAGTACTTC. Translating gives CASSGGLAGEQYF.

The V and J genes are TRBV4-2 and TRBJ2-7; 9 bases are a match to TRBD1. Germline CDR1 is LGHNA and CDR2 is YNFKEQ. The CDR3 loop spans 15 amino acids. Germline trimming cut 4 bases from V and 4 bases from J; bases unmatched to any gene: 8. The CDR3 region is CASSLEDRGVYEQYF. DNA for the CDR3: TGTGCCAGCAGCCTAGAAGACAGGGGGGTTTACGAGCAGTACTTC.

The chain combines TRBV28 with TRBJ1-4; D perhaps matches TRBD1 (5 bases). The CDR3 length is 12 residues. The germline gives CDR1 MDHEN, CDR2 SYDVKM. V lost 8 bases to trimming and J lost 8 bases, with 12 bases between them. CDR3 in amino acids: CASRQGAEKLFF. CDR3 sequence (DNA): TGTGCCAGCCGCCAAGGGGCCGAAAAACTGTTTTTT.

There are a few counts of this clone. The chain links TRBV7-2 to TRBJ1-2; 8 nucleotides align to TRBD1. Germline lookup yields CDR1 SGHTA and CDR2 FQGNSA. The ends lost 5 bases at V and 4 bases at J; junction bases unmatched: 6. The CDR3 sequence is 14 residues long. The CDR3 region is CASSLGQGGYGYTF. The DNA of the CDR3 is TGTGCCAGCAGCCTTGGACAGGGAGGCTATGGCTACACCTTC.

This clone showed up just once. The rearrangement links TRBV18 to TRBJ2-1; D possibly matches TRBD1 or TRBD2 (5 bases each). Trimming left V 4 bases short and J 3 bases short, with 10 bases between. CDR3 length equals 14 residues. Germline assignment: CDR1 KGHSH and CDR2 LQKENI. Here the CDR3 reads CASSRGVVYNEQFF. CDR3 DNA: TGTGCCAGCTCACGAGGGGTCGTCTACAATGAGCAGTTCTTC.

J is TRBJ2-2 and V is TRBV28; D may correspond to TRBD1 or TRBD2 (5 bases each). Germline-derived CDR1 and CDR2 are MDHEN and SYDVKM. The V end was cut by 6 bases, the J end by 0 bases, with 11 bases between. CDR3 length equals 15 residues. CDR3 sequence reads: CASSGDPANTGELFF. The CDR3 DNA is TGTGCCAGCAGCGGGGACCCGGCGAACACCGGGGAGCTGTTTTTT.

J is TRBJ2-5 and V is TRBV28, with TRBD1 matching over 9 bases. The ends lost 5 bases at V and 5 bases at J; junction bases unmatched: 9. This CDR3 is built from 15 residues. Germline V lookup: CDR1 MDHEN, CDR2 SYDVKM. The CDR3 is CASSQQQGAGETQYF. Here the CDR3 DNA reads TGTGCCAGCAGTCAGCAACAGGGGGCGGGGGAGACCCAGTACTTC. The entire variable domain, with the rest obtained from reference TRBV28 and TRBJ2-5, is as follows: DVKVTQSSRYLVKRTGEKVFLECVQDMDHENMFWYRQDPGLGLRLIYFSYDVKMKEKGDIPEGYSVSREKKERFSLILESASTNQTSMYLCASSQQQGAGETQYFGPGTRLLVL.

The chain combines TRBV27 with TRBJ1-1; D is undetermined. V lost 6 bases, J lost 1 base, and 6 bases lay in between. CDR1 and CDR2 (germline): MNHEY, SMNVEV (reference sequence). This CDR3 has 12 amino acids. The CDR3 DNA sequence: TGTGCCAGCAGGGAAAGGAACACTGAAGCTTTCTTT. Protein: CASRERNTEAFF.

The chain has TRBV28 and TRBJ2-3; no reliable D call. Germline V gene sequence: CDR1 MDHEN, CDR2 SYDVKM. CDR3 size: 13 residues. Trimming removed 8 bases from V and 0 bases from J, with 9 bases in between. The CDR3 nucleotides are TGTGCCAGCGGCCGACCCAGCACAGATACGCAGTATTTT. It codes for CASGRPSTDTQYF. Full variable domain (remainder filled in from reference TRBV28 and TRBJ2-3): DVKVTQSSRYLVKRTGEKVFLECVQDMDHENMFWYRQDPGLGLRLIYFSYDVKMKEKGDIPEGYSVSREKKERFSLILESASTNQTSMYLCASGRPSTDTQYFGPGTRLTVL.

The chain is built from TRBV5-1 and TRBJ2-5; D is uncertain. The CDR3 spans 15 residues. Germline V gene lookup returns CDR1 SGHRS and CDR2 YFSETQ. V was trimmed by 3 bases and J by 3 bases, leaving 15 bases between them. CDR3 nucleotide sequence: TGCGCCAGCAGCTCCTTCGGTTACCAGGAAGAGACCCAGTACTTC. Translation: CASSSFGYQEETQYF.

CDR3: CASSMVTGVVSQETQYF. For the CDR3, the DNA is TGTGCCAGTAGTATGGTGACAGGGGTTGTAAGTCAAGAGACCCAGTACTTC. The J gene is TRBJ2-5, the V gene TRBV19; 8 bases fit TRBD1. With 3 bases clipped from V and 2 bases from J, the junction kept 11 bases outside the gene matches. Per germline, CDR1 LNHDA and CDR2 SQIVND (reference sequence). The CDR3 sequence is 17 residues long.

CDR3 region: CASSYARQTSNYGYTF. The CDR3 nucleotides are TGTGCCAGCAGTTACGCCCGCCAAACCTCTAACTATGGCTACACCTTC. The chain recombines TRBV6-6 with TRBJ1-2; no definite D call. Germline values: CDR1 MNHNY, CDR2 SVGAGI (reference sequence). This CDR3 spans 16 amino acids. The V end lost 2 bases, the J end lost 0 bases, and 13 bases lay between the germline ends.

The chain joins TRBV29-1 to TRBJ2-5, with TRBD1 matching 10 bases. The V gene end was trimmed by 4 bases and the J gene end by 5 bases; junction bases not matched to a gene: 7. There are 14 residues in the CDR3. CDR1 and CDR2 from the germline V gene are SQVTM and ANQGSEA. CDR3 in DNA: TGCAGCGTTGTCAGGACAGGGGGAATGGAGACCCAGTACTTC. This codes for CSVVRTGGMETQYF.

V usage is TRBV11-3 and J usage is TRBJ2-7; D not resolved. Germline assignment: CDR1 SGHNT and CDR2 YENEEA. Deletions cut 5 bases from V and 6 bases from J, with 14 bases between. This CDR3 spans 13 amino acids. CDR3 sequence reads: CASSPTAVGEQYF. In DNA, the CDR3 is TGTGCCAGCAGCCCCACGGCTGTGGGCGAGCAGTACTTC.